The entry below describes one TCR beta chain. The sample belongs to a study of blood T cell repertoires in COVID-19. The repertoire was sequenced with immunoSEQ multiplex PCR; TCRdb's copy has only in-frame clones and lacks some. The top ten clones hold approximately 4.8% of a sample with about 200,000 clones, 80% to 90% of them seen once. The sequencing sample was made of PBMCs or T cells enriched from blood (not recorded which). This receptor was identified in a woman aged 25 to 45 who had been exposed to COVID-19.

As DNA, the CDR3 is TGTGCCAGCAGTTACCGTTCGACAGGCTATGGCTACACCTTC. This translates into CASSYRSTGYGYTF. This chain connects TRBV6-5 to TRBJ1-2, with a weak D call TRBD1 (6 bases). CDR3 size: 14 residues. V was cut by 2 bases and J by 4 bases, with 11 bases left in between. CDR1 is MNHEY and CDR2 is SVGAGI in the germline V gene.